This T cell receptor beta chain is from a study of beta chain features in type 1 diabetes. Study as a whole: Across all samples, some 98 million sorted cells were examined.

The junction had 10 bases not matched to a gene; V was cut back by 6 bases and J by 4 bases. The CDR3 runs to 15 residues. Germline V gene data show CDR1 as SQVTM and CDR2 as ANQGSEA. Study-wide points: Across patients, naive, central memory and Treg TCRB repertoires exhibited apparently greater similarity than was observed across healthy donors. Whether HLA type influences TCRB rearrangement remained unresolved here.

Since all of the isolated RNA was reverse transcribed, expressed TCRB transcripts were what got sequenced. Using immunoSEQ multiplex PCR, the repertoire was profiled, and TCRdb retains in-frame clones only, with some absent. Of just over 450,000 clones in the sample, about 29% are singletons; the top ten hold about 0.06%. Comments on this clone: Its antigen is as yet unknown.

Averaging roughly 120 mL, one heparinised blood draw came from each individual donor. Sequencing was carried out using naive CD4+ T cells from blood. The chain joins TRBV29-1 to TRBJ2-5, with 11 bases lining up with TRBD2. The source of this sequence is a man aged 18-30 years in good health. The DNA of the CDR3 is TGCAGCGTGGACGGGACTAGCGGAAATCCAGAGACCCAGTACTTC. Protein product: CSVDGTSGNPETQYF.